These 13 T cell receptor beta chains share one sample of origin, sequenced in a study of shared clonotypes between healthy human individuals. Profiled with immunoSEQ multiplex PCR; TCRdb holds only in-frame clones, not every one. This sample has about 230,000 clones, with over 60% found just once. The sequenced sample consisted of memory CD4+ T cells sorted from blood. Subset noted: CD45RA-negative fraction. Source of these receptors: a man in his thirties or forties in good health.

J is TRBJ2-1 and V is TRBV5-4; D perhaps matches TRBD2 (5 bases). Germline V CDR1 and CDR2: SGHNT, YYREEE (reference sequence). This CDR3 spans 14 amino acids. Trimming took 5 bases from V and 0 from J, leaving 9 bases between them. CDR3 residues: CASSTRSSYNEQFF. Here the CDR3 DNA reads TGTGCCAGCAGTACTAGGAGCTCCTACAATGAGCAGTTCTTC.

The CDR3 nucleotides are TGTGCCAGCAGCCAAGCGTCCTCCAGGGACGTCTACACTGAAGCTTTCTTT. Its translation is CASSQASSRDVYTEAFF. This sequence joins TRBV7-9 and TRBJ1-1, with TRBD1 as a possible D gene (5 bases). Per the germline V gene, CDR1 is SEHNR and CDR2 is FQNEAQ (reference sequence). This CDR3 is built from 17 residues. The V end lost 5 bases, the J end lost 3 bases, and 22 bases lay between the germline ends.

The chain's CDR3 is CASKGGRLSYEQYF. The CDR3, as DNA: TGCGCCAGCAAGGGAGGGAGGTTATCCTACGAGCAGTACTTC. V usage is TRBV10-2 and J usage is TRBJ2-7; 7 bases fit TRBD2. The length of the CDR3 is 14 residues. V shed 7 bases, J shed 1 base, and the junction held 7 bases outside the gene matches. Germline assignment: CDR1 WSHSY and CDR2 SAAADI.

This chain uses TRBV28 with TRBJ1-5; D unclear. The CDR3 spans 15 residues. V shed 1 base and J shed 5 bases, with 12 bases lying between them. Germline CDR1 and CDR2: MDHEN and SYDVKM. The CDR3 sequence is CASSLFGGPHQPQHF. Written as DNA, the CDR3 is TGTGCCAGCAGTTTATTCGGCGGCCCTCATCAGCCCCAGCATTTT.

V gene TRBV7-1 combines with J gene TRBJ2-7; D may be TRBD1 (5 bases). TRBV7-1 is annotated as an ORF whose role is uncertain. The CDR3 is made up of 13 amino acids. Trimming cost V 4 bases and J 9 bases, with 16 bases left between them. CDR3 sequence: CASSLGRQGAQYF. CDR3 nucleotides: TGTGCCAGCAGCTTAGGACGTCAGGGCGCGCAGTACTTC.

The CDR3 loop reads CASSGELSSYNEQFF. CDR3 DNA: TGCGCCAGCAGCGGGGAGTTGAGCTCCTACAATGAGCAGTTCTTC. V is TRBV4-3 and J is TRBJ2-1; D is perhaps TRBD2 (5 bases). The V gene's germline CDR1 is LGHNA and CDR2 YSLEER. The CDR3 covers 15 residues. The V and J ends lost 5 bases and 0 bases respectively, with 11 bases between them.

The CDR3 bases are TGTGCCAGCAGGCATTTAACCGGGACTAGCGGGGCCCACACAGATACGCAGTATTTT. The encoded protein is CASRHLTGTSGAHTDTQYF. V and J are TRBV27 and TRBJ2-3; 13 nucleotides match TRBD2. V was pared by 6 bases and J by 2 bases, with 14 bases of the junction left unmatched. The length of the CDR3 is 19 residues. Germline V gene sequence: CDR1 MNHEY, CDR2 SMNVEV (reference sequence).

The chain has TRBV15 and TRBJ2-1; no firm D call. The CDR3 length is 16 residues. Trimming took 0 bases from V and 2 from J, leaving 11 bases between them. In germline, CDR1 is LNHNV, CDR2 YYDKDF (reference sequence). The CDR3 loop reads CATSREFEVAYNEQFF. The CDR3 DNA sequence: TGTGCCACCAGCAGAGAGTTCGAGGTGGCCTACAATGAGCAGTTCTTC.

Concerning this clone: Other DNA variants within this sample encode the same CDR3. The V call is TRBV14, the J call TRBJ1-1; D not certain. Germline CDR1 is SGHDN and CDR2 is FVKESK. This CDR3 contains 13 residues. V lost 0 bases and J lost 2, with 4 bases in between. The CDR3 here is CASSQDRNTEAFF. The CDR3 DNA sequence: TGTGCCAGCAGCCAAGACCGAAACACTGAAGCTTTCTTT.

The genes are TRBV18 and TRBJ2-7; D remains unclear. This CDR3 is 15 amino acids long. Germline lookup yields CDR1 KGHSH and CDR2 LQKENI. Trimming pared 4 bases from V and 5 bases from J, leaving 18 bases between. CDR3 protein: CASSLSMGVMNEQYF. CDR3 coding DNA: TGTGCCAGCTCACTCTCCATGGGTGTAATGAACGAGCAGTACTTC.

CDR3 nucleotide sequence: TGTGCCAGTCAGACAGGGGCTAGCGCGTACGAGCAGTACTTC. This encodes CASQTGASAYEQYF. The rearrangement joins TRBV28 to TRBJ2-7; 8 bases line up with TRBD1. V dropped 9 bases and J dropped 4; count of bases not matched to a gene: 11. This CDR3 has 14 residues. Germline-derived CDR1 and CDR2 are MDHEN and SYDVKM.

V gene TRBV7-9 combines with J gene TRBJ2-2, with no clear D. The germline gives CDR1 SEHNR, CDR2 FQNEAQ (reference sequence). The CDR3 has 13 amino acids. V lost 1 base, J lost 8 bases, and 8 bases lay in between. CDR3 in amino acids: CASSLGSLGELFF. CDR3 DNA sequence: TGTGCCAGCAGCTTAGGGTCCCTGGGGGAGCTGTTTTTT.

This chain links TRBV6-6 with TRBJ1-2, with 10 nucleotides matching TRBD1. The CDR3 has 16 amino acids. Germline trimming cut 5 bases from V and 6 bases from J; bases unmatched to any gene: 12. Germline V lookup: CDR1 MNHNY, CDR2 SVGAGI (reference sequence). The CDR3 DNA is TGTGCCAGCAGTAATTCCGGGACAGGGGAAGGGGATGGCTACACCTTC. This sequence encodes CASSNSGTGEGDGYTF.